This TCR beta chain comes out of a study of post-analysis software for immune sequencing data. Study-wide context: Courses of disease covered relapsing-remitting, secondary progressive and progressive-relapsing multiple sclerosis.

This clonotype was observed many times. No antigen is known for it. The germline gives CDR1 MNHEY, CDR2 SVGEGT. The CDR3 covers 13 residues. Germline trimming cut 5 bases from V and 1 base from J; bases unmatched to any gene: 2. Findings of the study overall: There were five or six TRBV segments more frequent in patients than controls, and TRBV5-6, TRBV5-1 and TRBV20-1 were among them. Co-batched samples clustered tightly together by F measure. The normalized Chao1 diversity of multiple sclerosis patients was significantly lower than that of controls.

The authors incorporated unique molecular identifiers into the TCR beta cDNA libraries. Input populations of about 0.9 to 10 million T cells gave rise to about 480,000 cDNA molecules. Each CDR3 protein is one row after TCRdb ran MiXCR on the PCR reads. The sample lists around 250,000 distinct CDR3 sequences; 35% to 45% were seen once. The origin of this receptor is a girl aged 5-17 years with multiple sclerosis. The sample comprised blood. The chain employs TRBV6-2 or TRBV6-3 and TRBJ2-7, with 7 bases fitting TRBD1. CDR3 sequence: CASSVTGSYEQYF. For the CDR3, the DNA is TGTGCCAGCAGTGTGACAGGGTCCTACGAGCAGTACTTC.